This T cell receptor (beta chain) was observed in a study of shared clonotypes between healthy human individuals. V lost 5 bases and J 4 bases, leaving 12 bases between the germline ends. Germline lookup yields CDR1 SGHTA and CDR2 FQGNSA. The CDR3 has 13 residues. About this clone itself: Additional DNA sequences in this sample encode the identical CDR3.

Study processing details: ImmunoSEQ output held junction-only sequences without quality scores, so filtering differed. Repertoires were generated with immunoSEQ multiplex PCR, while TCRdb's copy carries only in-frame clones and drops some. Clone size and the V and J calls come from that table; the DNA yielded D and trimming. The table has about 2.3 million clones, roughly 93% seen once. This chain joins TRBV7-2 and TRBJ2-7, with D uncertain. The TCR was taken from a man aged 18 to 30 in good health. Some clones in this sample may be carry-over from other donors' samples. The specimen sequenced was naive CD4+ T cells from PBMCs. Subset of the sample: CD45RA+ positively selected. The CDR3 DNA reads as TGTGCCAGCAGCCCCCCCCCACCTTACGAGCAGTACTTC. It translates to CASSPPPPYEQYF.